Listed here are 28 T cell receptor beta chains from one sample, sequenced in a study of cytomegalovirus exposure and HLA in healthy donors. The study ran its PCR with 60 Vbeta and 13 Jbeta primers. Generated by immunoSEQ multiplex PCR, the TCRdb table keeps only in-frame clones and is missing some. This sample yields 110,000 or so clones, of which 74% are seen a single time; 4% to 5% belongs to the top ten. The sequencing input was PBMCs. The receptor set was obtained from a middle-aged woman in good health and CMV-seropositive.

The CDR3: CASSYQGAPTYEQYF. The CDR3, as DNA: TGTGCCAGTAGCTACCAGGGGGCGCCCACCTACGAGCAGTACTTC. The V gene is TRBV19, the J gene TRBJ2-7, with 8 bases identical to TRBD1. Germline values: CDR1 LNHDA, CDR2 SQIVND (reference sequence). V lost 6 bases and J lost 2; bases outside the gene matches: 9. This CDR3 region has 15 residues. The full variable domain, its missing parts supplied by reference TRBV19 and TRBJ2-7, is DGGITQSPKYLFRKEGQNVTLSCEQNLNHDAMYWYRQDPGQGLRLIYYSQIVNDFQKGDIAEGYSVSREKKESFPLTVTSAQKNPTAFYLCASSYQGAPTYEQYFGPGTRLTVT.

This clone was seen a single time. V gene TRBV5-4 combines with J gene TRBJ1-2; the D gene is possibly TRBD1 (5 bases). V was clipped by 1 base and J by 3 bases, with 19 bases between them. The CDR3 covers 17 residues. The germline gives CDR1 SGHNT, CDR2 YYREEE (reference sequence). CDR3 residues: CASSLPPALGGDYGYTF. The CDR3 DNA sequence: TGTGCCAGCAGCTTGCCCCCGGCGCTGGGGGGGGACTATGGCTACACCTTC.

CDR3 bases: TGCAGCGTCTCCCAGGGGCCCGGTGAGCAGTTCTTC. Translated: CSVSQGPGEQFF. J is TRBJ2-1 and V is TRBV29-1; tentative D call: TRBD1 (6 bases). The length of the CDR3 is 12 residues. The V end lost 6 bases, the J end lost 9 bases, and 15 bases lay between the germline ends. Germline assignment: CDR1 SQVTM and CDR2 ANQGSEA.

The chain carries TRBV9 and TRBJ2-3; TRBD2 matches 14 bases. Germline V gives CDR1 SGDLS, CDR2 YYNGEE. The CDR3 length is 15 residues. V was pared by 4 bases and J by 7 bases, with 5 bases of the junction left unmatched. The CDR3 protein is CASSPGTSGRNTQYF. CDR3 in DNA: TGTGCCAGCAGCCCCGGGACTAGCGGGAGAAATACGCAGTATTTT. The entire variable domain, with the rest obtained from reference TRBV9 and TRBJ2-3, is as follows: DSGVTQTPKHLITATGQRVTLRCSPRSGDLSVYWYQQSLDQGLQFLIQYYNGEERAKGNILERFSAQQFPDLHSELNLSSLELGDSALYFCASSPGTSGRNTQYFGPGTRLTVL.

The chain links TRBV29-1 to TRBJ2-1; 10 bases map to TRBD1. Germline lookup yields CDR1 SQVTM and CDR2 ANQGSEA. This CDR3 is 15 amino acids long. V was clipped by 6 bases and J by 1 base; unmatched bases: 6. The CDR3 region is CSVRDRGLSYNEQFF. For the CDR3, the DNA is TGCAGCGTCCGGGACAGGGGTTTATCCTACAATGAGCAGTTCTTC.

About this clone itself: A read error may produce the germline difference seen at one junction end. The chain carries TRBV7-9 and TRBJ1-2; the D is unclear. The CDR3 consists of 16 residues. CDR1 and CDR2 from the germline V gene are SEHNR and FQNEAQ (reference sequence). The CDR3 DNA reads as TGTTCCAGCAGCGGCGGAGGTACAAAGGGAGGCTATGGCTACACCTTC. It specifies CSSSGGGTKGGYGYTF.

There are a few counts of this clone. This chain connects TRBV5-6 to TRBJ1-6; no reliable D call. This CDR3 spans 17 amino acids. V shed 2 bases and J shed 0 bases, with 12 bases lying between them. The germline V gene has CDR1 SGHDT and CDR2 YYEEEE. The CDR3 DNA reads as TGTGCCAGCAGCTTTACGGAGTCGAGCTCCTATAATTCACCCCTCCACTTT. This sequence encodes CASSFTESSSYNSPLHF.

This clone was seen a single time. The chain joins TRBV27 to TRBJ2-7; TRBD2 is a possible D gene (5 bases). Germline CDR1 reads MNHEY; CDR2 reads SMNVEV (reference sequence). This CDR3 contains 10 residues. In DNA, the CDR3 is TGTAGGGAGACCCCTTACGAGCAGTACTTC. This translates into CRETPYEQYF.

The V gene is TRBV9, the J gene TRBJ1-5; 7 nucleotides align to TRBD1. V gave up 4 bases and J gave up 1 base; unmatched junction bases: 8. The length of the CDR3 is 16 residues. The germline V gene has CDR1 SGDLS and CDR2 YYNGEE. CDR3 coding DNA: TGTGCCAGCAGCCCCGGGCAGGGGGGAAGCAATCAGCCCCAGCATTTT. Translation: CASSPGQGGSNQPQHF.

V gene TRBV7-2 combines with J gene TRBJ2-1; the D gene is possibly TRBD2 (6 bases). Trimming pared 3 bases from V and 0 bases from J, leaving 9 bases between. The germline V gene has CDR1 SGHTA and CDR2 FQGNSA. The length of the CDR3 is 15 residues. The CDR3 loop reads CASSLAGRSYNEQFF. CDR3 nucleotides: TGTGCCAGCAGCTTGGCGGGGCGCTCCTACAATGAGCAGTTCTTC.

V and J are TRBV7-9 and TRBJ2-7, with TRBD2 as a possible D gene (5 bases). Between the trimmed V and J ends, which lost 1 base and 5 bases, there was a span of 12 bases. CDR3 length equals 14 residues. Germline V gene sequence: CDR1 SEHNR, CDR2 FQNEAQ (reference sequence). In DNA, the CDR3 is TGTGCCAGCAGCTTAGAGTGGATTAGCGACGAGCAGTACTTC. Amino acids: CASSLEWISDEQYF. The whole variable domain, filled in from reference TRBV7-9 and TRBJ2-7, reads DTGVSQNPRHKITKRGQNVTFRCDPISEHNRLYWYRQTLGQGPEFLTYFQNEAQLEKSRLLSDRFSAERPKGSFSTLEIQRTEQGDSAMYLCASSLEWISDEQYFGPGTRLTVT.

The chain recombines TRBV7-3 with TRBJ1-4; the match to TRBD1 covers 10 bases. V was clipped by 5 bases and J by 2 bases; unmatched bases: 2. CDR3 length equals 15 residues. CDR1 and CDR2 from the germline V gene are SGHTA and FQGTGA. Here the CDR3 DNA reads TGTGCCAGCAGCCTGGACAGGGGGACTAATGAAAAACTGTTTTTT. Its protein is CASSLDRGTNEKLFF. The full variable domain, rest sourced from reference TRBV7-3 and TRBJ1-4, is GAGVSQTPSNKVTEKGKYVELRCDPISGHTALYWYRQSLGQGPEFLIYFQGTGAADDSGLPNDRFFAVRPEGSVSTLKIQRTERGDSAVYLCASSLDRGTNEKLFFGSGTQLSVL.

The gene calls are TRBV18 and TRBJ2-1; perhaps TRBD2 as D (6 bases). This CDR3 region has 14 residues. Trimming pared 5 bases from V and 0 bases from J, leaving 8 bases between. Germline V gene lookup returns CDR1 KGHSH and CDR2 LQKENI. As DNA, the CDR3 is TGTGCCAGCTCAGGGGGGAGCTCCTACAATGAGCAGTTCTTC. This gives the protein CASSGGSSYNEQFF. Drawing the rest from reference TRBV18 and TRBJ2-1, the complete variable domain is NAGVMQNPRHLVRRRGQEARLRCSPMKGHSHVYWYRQLPEEGLKFMVYLQKENIIDESGMPKERFSAEFPKEGPSILRIQQVVRGDSAAYFCASSGGSSYNEQFFGPGTRLTVL.

This clone was seen only once. The V call is TRBV25-1, the J call TRBJ2-2; D remains ambiguous. The length of the CDR3 is 15 residues. The germline V gene encodes CDR1 MGHDK and CDR2 SYGVNS. Trimming took 3 bases from V and 5 from J, leaving 13 bases between them. This CDR3 reads CASSDARRKTGELFF. The DNA of the CDR3 is TGTGCCAGCAGTGACGCCCGGCGGAAGACCGGGGAGCTGTTTTTT. The full variable domain, its missing parts supplied by reference TRBV25-1 and TRBJ2-2, is EADIYQTPRYLVIGTGKKITLECSQTMGHDKMYWYQQDPGMELHLIHYSYGVNSTEKGDLSSESTVSRIRTEHFPLTLESARPSHTSQYLCASSDARRKTGELFFGEGSRLTVL.

V is TRBV30 and J is TRBJ2-5; D perhaps matches TRBD2 (6 bases). From germline, CDR1 is GTSNPN and CDR2 SVGIG (reference sequence). CDR3 length equals 14 residues. V was trimmed by 5 bases and J by 4 bases, leaving 17 bases between them. CDR3 loop: CAWGGTLVLETQYF. The CDR3, as DNA: TGTGCCTGGGGGGGGACGCTTGTTTTAGAGACCCAGTACTTC.

The V and J genes are TRBV19 and TRBJ2-3, with 10 bases matching TRBD2. V was clipped by 6 bases and J by 1 base; unmatched bases: 1. The germline V gene has CDR1 LNHDA and CDR2 SQIVND (reference sequence). The CDR3 covers 14 residues. CDR3 in amino acids: CASRLAGGTDTQYF. CDR3 nucleotides: TGTGCCAGTAGGCTAGCGGGGGGCACAGATACGCAGTATTTT.

The rearrangement joins TRBV11-1 to TRBJ2-5; 7 bases map to TRBD1. The germline V gene encodes CDR1 SGHAT and CDR2 FQDESV (reference sequence). The CDR3 loop spans 14 amino acids. Trimming took 2 bases from V and 3 from J; bases not matched to a gene: 3. The CDR3 bases are TGTGCCAGCAGCTTATTCACAGGGGAAGAGACCCAGTACTTC. This sequence encodes CASSLFTGEETQYF.

There are a few counts of this clone. The rearrangement uses TRBV7-2 and TRBJ1-2, with D perhaps TRBD1 (6 bases). The CDR3 is 15 residues long. Trimming took 1 base from V and 4 from J, leaving 13 bases between them. Germline loops: CDR1 SGHTA, CDR2 FQGNSA. CDR3 nucleotide sequence: TGTGCCAGCAGCTTAGTCGGGGGGGGCGTCTATGGCTACACCTTC. It yields the protein CASSLVGGGVYGYTF.

Only one count was recorded for this clone. J is TRBJ1-1 and V is TRBV27; D is possibly TRBD1 (5 bases). Germline V gives CDR1 MNHEY, CDR2 SMNVEV (reference sequence). CDR3 size: 15 residues. V was clipped by 8 bases and J by 0 bases, with 16 bases between them. The CDR3 bases are TGTGCCAGCCGAACTGGGGGGATGATGAACACTGAAGCTTTCTTT. This sequence encodes CASRTGGMMNTEAFF.

The chain recombines TRBV7-4 with TRBJ2-7; TRBD2 matches at 7 bases. Per germline, CDR1 SGHVT and CDR2 SQSDAQ. V was pared by 1 base and J by 2 bases, with 14 bases of the junction left unmatched. The CDR3 has 18 amino acids. The CDR3 DNA follows: TGTGCCAGCAGCTTAGAGGAACTAGCGCTTATAGAAACCTACGAGCAGTACTTC. Amino acids: CASSLEELALIETYEQYF. Full variable domain (missing parts from reference TRBV7-4 and TRBJ2-7): GAGVSQSPRYKVAKRGRDVALRCDSISGHVTLYWYRQTLGQGSEVLTYSQSDAQRDKSGRPSGRFSAERPERSVSTLKIQRTEQGDSAVYLCASSLEELALIETYEQYFGPGTRLTVT.

The V and J genes are TRBV13 and TRBJ1-5; D is uncertain. V lost 3 bases and J lost 7, with 25 bases in between. Germline V gene lookup returns CDR1 PRHDT and CDR2 FYEKMQ (reference sequence). The CDR3 spans 18 residues. The CDR3 nucleotides are TGTGCCAGCAGCTTTCAGCCCACGAGGTCCAGACCGAACCAGCCCCAGCATTTT. Translating gives CASSFQPTRSRPNQPQHF.

The chain has TRBV19 and TRBJ2-2, with D possibly TRBD2 on 6 matching bases. Trimming removed 3 bases at V and 4 bases at J, with 18 bases between. The germline CDR1 and CDR2 sequences are LNHDA and SQIVND (reference sequence). The CDR3 extends over 17 amino acids. The CDR3 region is CASSIRVVEGGTGELFF. In DNA form, the CDR3 reads TGTGCCAGTAGTATCCGGGTGGTCGAGGGAGGCACCGGGGAGCTGTTTTTT.

This chain connects TRBV6-5 to TRBJ1-1; perhaps TRBD1 as D (6 bases). V lost 6 bases to trimming and J lost 3 bases, with 17 bases between them. From germline, CDR1 is MNHEY and CDR2 SVGAGI. CDR3 length: 15 amino acids. The CDR3 is CASRPNRDKYTEAFF. The DNA of the CDR3 is TGTGCCAGCAGACCCAATCGGGACAAATACACTGAAGCTTTCTTT.

This clone was observed a few times. The chain combines TRBV18 with TRBJ2-1; 9 bases are shared with TRBD1. The CDR3 has 16 amino acids. V dropped 3 bases and J dropped 2; count of bases not matched to a gene: 5. The germline V gene encodes CDR1 KGHSH and CDR2 LQKENI. The CDR3 DNA is TGTGCCAGCTCACCTGGTGGGACAGGGACCTACAATGAGCAGTTCTTC. It yields the protein CASSPGGTGTYNEQFF.

The chain is built from TRBV7-3 and TRBJ2-3; 9 bases line up with TRBD2. The CDR3 totals 14 residues. CDR1 and CDR2 (germline): SGHTA, FQGTGA. Trimming at V came to 0 bases and at J to 8 bases, leaving 3 bases not matched to a gene. The CDR3 DNA sequence: TGTGCCAGCAGCTTAACGGCTAGCGGGGCTACGCAGTATTTT. Encoded protein: CASSLTASGATQYF.

The chain links TRBV7-2 to TRBJ1-4; 7 nucleotides align to TRBD1. CDR3 size: 17 residues. Germline CDR1 SGHTA, CDR2 FQGNSA. Trimming cost V 5 bases and J 7 bases; bases outside gene matches: 16. The CDR3 DNA reads TGTGCCAGCAGCCCTAGGATCAGCAGGGGGTTCCGTGAAAAACTGTTTTTT. Its translation is CASSPRISRGFREKLFF.

V gene TRBV5-4 combines with J gene TRBJ2-4; D call uncertain. The CDR3 length is 17 residues. Germline CDR1 and CDR2: SGHNT and YYREEE (reference sequence). The V end lost 2 bases, the J end lost 0 bases, and 15 bases lay between the germline ends. This chain's CDR3 is CASSFRQESLAKNIQYF. DNA of the CDR3: TGTGCCAGCAGCTTTCGCCAAGAAAGCTTAGCCAAAAACATTCAGTACTTC.

On this clone itself: An end of the junction does not agree with germline; a read error may underlie this. CDR3 sequence: CVSSARLAGNTGELFF. The CDR3 region has the DNA TGTGTCAGCAGCGCCAGACTAGCGGGGAACACCGGGGAGCTGTTTTTT. The chain couples TRBV7-8 to TRBJ2-2; TRBD2 matches 10 bases. The length of the CDR3 is 16 residues. CDR1 is SGHVS, CDR2 FQNEAQ, per germline.